This paragraph covers one TCR beta chain sequence. The data were obtained in a study of CD8 T cells in Susac syndrome. V lost 4 bases and J lost 8, with 15 bases in between. Germline-derived CDR1 and CDR2 are KGHSH and LQKENI. This CDR3 spans 14 amino acids. Random hexamers served to reverse transcribe about 0.45 to 1 ug RNA. Amplification of TCR beta CDR3 was carried out by immunoSEQ multiplex PCR, which covered 54 Vbeta and 13 Jbeta segments. TCRdb itself ran the immunoSEQ multiplex PCR reads through MiXCR, one entry per CDR3 protein. The profile shows over 150,000 distinct CDR3 sequences, around 94% of them singletons.

The clonotype was recovered from a human donor with Susac syndrome. Sequencing was carried out using CD4+ T cells from PBMCs. This chain uses TRBV18 with TRBJ2-1; no firm D call. The chain's CDR3 is CASSRPVLVDEQFF. In DNA, the CDR3 is TGTGCCAGCTCACGCCCGGTCCTCGTCGATGAGCAGTTCTTC.